This T cell receptor (beta chain) was retrieved from a study of OX40 agonist ivuxolimab in advanced cancers. Method: immunoSEQ multiplex PCR; TCRdb's copy keeps in-frame clones and lacks some. The repertoire holds 30,000 to 40,000 clones, 76% seen once, with over 20% in the top ten. The V end lost 3 bases, the J end lost 1 base, and 9 bases lay between the germline ends. This CDR3 contains 14 residues. Germline loops: CDR1 KGHSH, CDR2 LQKENI. This clonotype was obtained from an adult with an advanced solid tumor such as melanoma, head and neck, liver or kidney cancer. The sample here was CD4+ or CD8+ T cells sorted from blood, taken in a trial of the OX40 agonist ivuxolimab. The chain recombines TRBV18 with TRBJ1-1; D gene uncertain. This chain's CDR3 is CASSPYQQNTEAFF. The CDR3, as DNA: TGTGCCAGCTCACCGTACCAACAGAACACTGAAGCTTTCTTT.